The present T cell receptor (beta chain) was sequenced within a study of a mutant IDH1 vaccine in newly diagnosed glioma. Study overall: Eight vaccine injections were given to patients in weeks 1, 3, 5, 7, 11, 15, 19 and 23. Patients got radiotherapy, temozolomide, or both beforehand, and most got both.

This sample's time point: week 23, last vaccination. Each dose of the vaccine consisted of 300 ug of mutant IDH1 20-mer peptide, with topical imiquimod. The data were produced by immunoSEQ multiplex PCR, yet TCRdb's version contains in-frame clones alone and is incomplete. The sample consists of 30,000 to 40,000 clones, roughly 79% of them appearing once. The germline CDR1 and CDR2 sequences are SGHNT and YYREEE (reference sequence). The CDR3 covers 15 residues. V was shortened by 0 bases and J by 2 bases, with 11 bases between the two germline ends. Comment on this clone: Its antigen is unidentified.

V and J are TRBV5-4 and TRBJ1-2; D is ambiguous. The source is a man aged 40-49 years with glioma. The sequences come from PBMCs, collected from a glioma patient whose treatment included an IDH1 peptide vaccine. The CDR3 sequence: CASSLALTANYGYTF. The CDR3 DNA sequence: TGTGCCAGCAGCTTGGCGTTGACGGCGAACTATGGCTACACCTTC.